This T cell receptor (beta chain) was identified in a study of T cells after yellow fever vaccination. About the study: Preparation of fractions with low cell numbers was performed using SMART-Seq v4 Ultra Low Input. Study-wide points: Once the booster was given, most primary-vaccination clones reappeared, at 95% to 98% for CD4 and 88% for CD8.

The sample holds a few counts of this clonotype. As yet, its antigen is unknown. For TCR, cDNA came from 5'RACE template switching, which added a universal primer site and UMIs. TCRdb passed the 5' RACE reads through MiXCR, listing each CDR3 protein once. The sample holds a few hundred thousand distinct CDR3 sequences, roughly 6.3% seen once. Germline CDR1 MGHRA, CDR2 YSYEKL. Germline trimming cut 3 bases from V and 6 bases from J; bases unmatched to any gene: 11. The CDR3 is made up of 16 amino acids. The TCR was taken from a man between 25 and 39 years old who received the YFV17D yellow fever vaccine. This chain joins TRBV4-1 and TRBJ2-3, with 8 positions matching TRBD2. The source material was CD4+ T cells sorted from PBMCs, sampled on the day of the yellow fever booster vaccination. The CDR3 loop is CASSQSGSLIHDTQYF. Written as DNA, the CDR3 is TGCGCCAGCAGCCAGAGCGGGAGCTTAATTCACGATACGCAGTATTTT.